Sequencing of this T cell receptor beta chain was carried out in a study of Tregs in tolerant kidney transplant recipients. Of note for this clone: Its antigen remains unidentified.

General study points: Nucleotide sequences could not be compared across some patients' samples due to primer changes. In tolerant patients, donor-specific Tregs outgrew total Tregs, suggesting antigen-driven expansion.

Recipients received nonmyeloablative bone marrow transplants from related graft donors, with transient mixed chimerism. Unstimulated Tregs (CD4+CD25+CD127-) and CD4+CD25- non-Tregs were sorted from PBMCs. Looked up from germline, CDR1 is SGHNT and CDR2 is YENEEA. The CDR3 is 16 residues long. Trimming removed 5 bases from V and 5 bases from J; junction bases left unmatched: 7. Measured with immunoSEQ multiplex PCR; TCRdb has only the in-frame clones, and not every one. The sample records about 81,000 clones, roughly nine tenths being singletons. The sequence came from a human patient who received a combined kidney and bone marrow transplant. The graft donor may have contributed some T cells. Sequencing used CD4+ T cells from blood (PBMCs), obtained 24 months after the transplant. V gene TRBV11-3 combines with J gene TRBJ2-2; TRBD2 aligns across 11 bases. The CDR3 DNA sequence: TGTGCCAGCAGCGTAGCGGGGGGGACACCAACCGGGGAGCTGTTTTTT. Translation gives CASSVAGGTPTGELFF. The full variable domain, its missing parts supplied by reference TRBV11-3 and TRBJ2-2, is EAGVVQSPRYKIIEKKQPVAFWCNPISGHNTLYWYLQNLGQGPELLIRYENEEAVDDSQLPKDRFSAERLKGVDSTLKIQPAELGDSAVYLCASSVAGGTPTGELFFGEGSRLTVL.